These 29 T cell receptor beta chains came from one sample sequenced in a study of CD8+CD57+ T cells in acquired aplastic anemia. Genomic DNA templated the TCR beta VDJ and CDR3 profiling. TCRdb analysed the reads with MiXCR anew, one entry per CDR3 protein. Among 400,000 to 450,000 distinct CDR3 sequences listed, about two thirds were seen once. Sequencing was done on a sample of sorted CD4+, CD8+, or CD8+CD57+ T cells (not recorded which) from PBMCs. These receptors all come from a human donor in good health, serving as a control.

This clonotype was found many times. As DNA, the CDR3 is TGTGCCTGGAGTGTCGAATTATATGGCTACACCTTC. Translation: CAWSVELYGYTF. This chain joins TRBV30 and TRBJ1-2; D gene unclear. The CDR3 sequence is 12 residues long. The germline V and J ends were trimmed by 0 bases and 5 bases, with 7 bases remaining between them. From germline, CDR1 is GTSNPN and CDR2 SVGIG (reference sequence).

This clonotype occurred many times. The rearrangement joins TRBV6-2 or TRBV6-3 to TRBJ1-2; D is uncertain. The germline V gene has CDR1 MNHEY and CDR2 SVGEGT. The CDR3 covers 11 residues. V was trimmed by 9 bases and J by 4 bases, leaving 9 bases between them. The CDR3 reads CARGLGYGYTF. The CDR3 DNA follows: TGTGCCAGAGGGTTGGGCTATGGCTACACCTTC.

This sequence joins TRBV27 and TRBJ2-3, with a possible D match to TRBD2 (6 bases). This CDR3 is built from 15 residues. Germline-derived CDR1 and CDR2 are MNHEY and SMNVEV (reference sequence). Between the trimmed V and J ends, which lost 4 bases and 3 bases, there was a span of 14 bases. The CDR3: CASSSTSRLTDTQYF. DNA of the CDR3: TGTGCCAGCAGTTCCACTAGCAGGTTAACAGATACGCAGTATTTT.

Turning to this clonotype: Since no conserved phenylalanine or tryptophan closes the CDR3, a read error is the likely cause. Because the CDR3's place on the DNA is in doubt, the DNA is left out and the CDR3 is given as listed by TCRdb. The rearrangement joins TRBV7-2 to TRBJ2-7; the table names TRBD2, a call not compared with the DNA. The CDR3 has 11 residues if both end residues are counted. From germline, CDR1 is SGHTA and CDR2 FQGNSA. CDR3 sequence reads: CASSPGRGGRL.

The CDR3 sequence is CASSLVKEVLVYGYTF. CDR3 coding DNA: TGTGCCAGCAGCTTAGTAAAGGAGGTGCTAGTCTATGGCTACACCTTC. The V and J genes are TRBV7-9 and TRBJ1-2; D not certain. Germline values: CDR1 SEHNR, CDR2 FQNEAQ (reference sequence). The CDR3 covers 16 residues. Trimming took 1 base from V and 4 from J, leaving 16 bases between them.

J is TRBJ2-1 and V is TRBV7-2; D possibly corresponds to TRBD2 (7 bases). The CDR3 consists of 14 residues. CDR1 and CDR2 (germline): SGHTA, FQGNSA. V was clipped by 4 bases and J by 12 bases, with 19 bases between them. In DNA form, the CDR3 reads TGTGCCAGCAGCTCCAAGGGGGGGGAAAAGGCGCAGTTCTTC. It yields the protein CASSSKGGEKAQFF.

This clonotype was recorded many times. The chain employs TRBV19 and TRBJ2-3; 9 bases map to TRBD1. V was pared by 7 bases and J by 6 bases, with 5 bases of the junction left unmatched. Germline V gives CDR1 LNHDA, CDR2 SQIVND (reference sequence). CDR3 length: 13 amino acids. For the CDR3, the DNA is TGTGCCAGTAAGACAGGGGGGACGGATACGCAGTATTTT. Residues: CASKTGGTDTQYF.

Comment on this clonotype: The conserved final phenylalanine or tryptophan is absent from the CDR3, which likely points to a read error. It is unclear where the CDR3 begins or ends on the DNA, so no DNA is shown, and the CDR3 is as TCRdb lists it. This chain's CDR3 is CASSLHRAAPGHT. The chain has TRBV7-3 and TRBJ1-6; TRBD1, as called in the table, went unchecked against the DNA. With termini counted, the CDR3 has 13 amino acids. Germline CDR1 reads SGHTA; CDR2 reads FQGTGA.

This clonotype was recorded only once. The CDR3 region is CSARAQAGHRAKSPLHF. DNA of the CDR3: TGCAGTGCTAGAGCGCAGGCGGGACACAGGGCCAAATCACCCCTCCACTTT. V and J are TRBV20-1 and TRBJ1-6, with a possible D match to TRBD1 (6 bases). Germline values: CDR1 DFQATT, CDR2 SNEGSKA (reference sequence). This CDR3 has 17 residues. V shed 1 base and J shed 10 bases, with 23 bases lying between them.

A remark on this clonotype: The junction shows a germline mismatch at one end, possibly a read error. J is TRBJ1-1 and V is TRBV20-1; no definite D call. The CDR3 sequence is 11 residues long. CDR1 DFQATT and CDR2 SNEGSKA come from the germline V gene (reference sequence). Here the CDR3 reads CSASDPGVAIF. CDR3 DNA sequence: TGCAGTGCTAGTGACCCGGGCGTTGCCATCTTT.

On this clonotype: The junction shows a germline mismatch at one end, possibly a read error. The rearrangement joins TRBV12-5 to TRBJ2-7; maybe TRBD2 (6 bases). CDR3 length: 10 residues. From germline, CDR1 is LGHNT and CDR2 FRNRAP. In DNA form, the CDR3 reads TGTGCCAGCAGCCGAGATCGGGGGAACTTC. Translating it yields CASSRDRGNF.

This clonotype has at least ten counts. J is TRBJ1-2 and V is TRBV19; tentative D call: TRBD1 (5 bases). V lost 2 bases to trimming and J lost 5 bases, with 12 bases between them. Germline V gives CDR1 LNHDA, CDR2 SQIVND (reference sequence). CDR3 length equals 14 residues. DNA of the CDR3: TGTGCCAGTAGTATAACCCGACAGAGTTATGGCTACACCTTC. As protein: CASSITRQSYGYTF.

This clonotype was seen more than once but under ten times. This chain connects TRBV6-4 to TRBJ2-1, with 9 nucleotides matching TRBD2. The CDR3 contains 14 residues. With 2 bases clipped from V and 7 bases from J, the junction kept 3 bases outside the gene matches. In germline, CDR1 is MRHNA, CDR2 SNTAGT. In DNA form, the CDR3 reads TGTGCCAGCAGTGACGGTAGCGGGGGTAATGAGCAGTTCTTC. Translation gives CASSDGSGGNEQFF.

This clonotype was found once. A much larger clonotype is one base distant, so this may be a read error. The chain uses TRBV6-1 and TRBJ2-2; possibly TRBD2 for D (6 bases). V was shortened by 4 bases and J by 1 base, with 10 bases between the two germline ends. Germline-derived CDR1 and CDR2 are MNHNS and SASEGT. The CDR3 totals 15 residues. The CDR3 protein is CASSGTGGNTGELFF. The CDR3 DNA reads TGTGCCAGCAGTGGGACCGGGGGGAACACCGGGGAGCTGTTTTTT.

The chain uses TRBV20-1 and TRBJ2-7; 12 bases align to TRBD2. The V segment lost 5 bases and the J segment 8 bases; nucleotides outside the gene matches: 7. CDR3 size: 13 residues. The V gene's germline CDR1 is DFQATT and CDR2 SNEGSKA (reference sequence). The CDR3 DNA reads as TGCAGTGCTCCAAGTACTAGCGGGAGGCAGCAGTACTTC. Its protein product is CSAPSTSGRQQYF.

This clonotype was detected many times. The rearrangement joins TRBV19 to TRBJ2-3, with D unresolved. Germline V CDR1 and CDR2: LNHDA, SQIVND (reference sequence). The CDR3 extends over 12 amino acids. V gave up 5 bases and J gave up 5 bases, with 8 bases separating them. The CDR3 DNA is TGTGCCAGTAGTGCCAACAGAGATACGCAGTATTTT. Translation: CASSANRDTQYF.

The chain combines TRBV11-2 with TRBJ2-1; 13 bases align to TRBD2. From germline, CDR1 is SGHAT and CDR2 FQNNGV. This CDR3 spans 17 amino acids. V trimming: 5 bases; J trimming: 9 bases; junction bases outside the gene matches: 13. For the CDR3, the DNA is TGTGCCAGCAGCCACCTTCAACTAGCGGGGGGGCCATTTGAGCAGTTCTTC. Its translation: CASSHLQLAGGPFEQFF.

The chain has TRBV4-3 and TRBJ1-5, with no clear D. V lost 0 bases, J lost 5 bases, and 8 bases lay in between. The CDR3 has 14 residues. The germline V gene encodes CDR1 LGHNA and CDR2 YSLEER. CDR3 in amino acids: CASSQDGEDQPQHF. CDR3 sequence (DNA): TGCGCCAGCAGCCAAGATGGGGAGGATCAGCCCCAGCATTTT.

The chain combines TRBV6-2 or TRBV6-3 with TRBJ2-7, with unresolved D. There are 12 residues in the CDR3. V was cut by 3 bases and J by 2 bases, with 5 bases left in between. Germline CDR1 reads MNHEY; CDR2 reads SVGEGT. The CDR3 nucleotides read TGTGCCAGCAGTTATAATCCCTACGAGCAGTACTTC. It encodes CASSYNPYEQYF.

As for this clonotype: An end of the junction does not agree with germline; a read error may underlie this. The rearrangement uses TRBV5-1 and TRBJ1-1; possible D gene TRBD1, 6 bases. Per the germline V gene, CDR1 is SGHRS and CDR2 is YFSETQ. This CDR3 comprises 14 residues. The CDR3 region is CASSQGPLGGMAFF. CDR3 sequence (DNA): TGTGCCAGCAGCCAGGGGCCTTTGGGGGGGATGGCTTTCTTT.

This clonotype was recorded many times. The V call is TRBV14, the J call TRBJ1-2; D is undetermined. From germline, CDR1 is SGHDN and CDR2 FVKESK. Trimming stripped 4 bases from V and 7 bases from J, with 13 bases between. The CDR3 loop spans 13 amino acids. The CDR3 is CASSRQVHSGYTF. CDR3 nucleotides: TGTGCCAGCAGCCGGCAGGTCCACTCTGGCTACACCTTC.

This clonotype appeared once. Given the absence of the conserved phenylalanine or tryptophan at the CDR3 end, a read error is likely. The DNA is left out, because the CDR3 cannot be placed on it with certainty; the CDR3 is given as TCRdb lists it. The chain employs TRBV7-7 and TRBJ2-7; the listed D gene, TRBD2, was not tested against the DNA. Counting both end residues, the CDR3 totals 13 amino acids. Germline V gene data show CDR1 as SSHAT and CDR2 as FNYEAQ (reference sequence). The CDR3 sequence is CASSPRRAYTGEL.

The genes are TRBV7-9 and TRBJ2-7; 7 bases fit TRBD2. The CDR3 sequence is 14 residues long. Trimming removed 1 base from V and 7 bases from J; junction bases left unmatched: 7. Germline CDR1 and CDR2: SEHNR and FQNEAQ (reference sequence). In DNA form, the CDR3 reads TGTGCCAGCAGCTTAGGAGTCAGCGGGGAGGAGCAGTACTTC. The encoded protein is CASSLGVSGEEQYF.

Only one count was recorded for this clonotype. The chain joins TRBV20-1 to TRBJ1-2, with D perhaps TRBD1 (5 bases). Per germline, CDR1 DFQATT and CDR2 SNEGSKA (reference sequence). The CDR3 has 14 amino acids. V was shortened by 6 bases and J by 5 bases, with 19 bases between the two germline ends. The CDR3 region has the DNA TGCAGTGCCACCCCCCCGGGGGATGAATATGGCTACACCTTC. It translates to CSATPPGDEYGYTF.

With regard to this clonotype: This CDR3 fails to terminate in the conserved phenylalanine or tryptophan, so it likely reflects a read error. The DNA is left out, because the CDR3 cannot be placed on it with certainty; the CDR3 is given as TCRdb lists it. J is TRBJ1-1 and V is TRBV7-2; the table's D call, TRBD1, has no DNA check behind it. The germline V gene has CDR1 SGHTA and CDR2 FQGNSA. Ends included, the CDR3 has 13 residues. The chain's CDR3 is CASSQPGGVEASL.

The chain joins TRBV20-1 to TRBJ1-5, with a weak D call TRBD1 (5 bases). V lost 3 bases to trimming and J lost 4 bases, with 13 bases between them. Germline loops: CDR1 DFQATT, CDR2 SNEGSKA (reference sequence). This CDR3 is built from 14 residues. In DNA form, the CDR3 reads TGCAGTGCTAGGAAAGGGGCAGTAAATCAGCCCCAGCATTTT. It translates to CSARKGAVNQPQHF.

This chain uses TRBV7-2 with TRBJ1-1; D unclear. CDR1 is SGHTA, CDR2 FQGNSA, per germline. This CDR3 spans 13 amino acids. Trimming removed 1 base at V and 14 bases at J, with 17 bases between. Here the CDR3 DNA reads TGTGCCAGCAGCTTAGATGACGACACCGGAGAGTTCTTT. Its translation: CASSLDDDTGEFF.

The genes are TRBV9 and TRBJ1-3, with a weak D call TRBD1 (5 bases). Germline V CDR1 and CDR2: SGDLS, YYNGEE. This CDR3 is 15 amino acids long. The germline V and J ends were trimmed by 2 bases and 14 bases, with 23 bases remaining between them. The CDR3 reads CASSVTGGMNTKVYF. In DNA, the CDR3 is TGTGCCAGCAGCGTTACCGGGGGGATGAACACCAAAGTATATTTT.

On this clonotype itself: Because it lacks the conserved phenylalanine or tryptophan at the end, this CDR3 is likely a read error. The DNA is omitted, as the CDR3 cannot be located on it reliably, and the CDR3 follows TCRdb's listing. This sequence joins TRBV7-2 and TRBJ1-2. Including both end residues, the CDR3 is 13 amino acids long. The germline V gene encodes CDR1 SGHTA and CDR2 FQGNSA. CDR3 loop: CASSSEGGDHSQH.